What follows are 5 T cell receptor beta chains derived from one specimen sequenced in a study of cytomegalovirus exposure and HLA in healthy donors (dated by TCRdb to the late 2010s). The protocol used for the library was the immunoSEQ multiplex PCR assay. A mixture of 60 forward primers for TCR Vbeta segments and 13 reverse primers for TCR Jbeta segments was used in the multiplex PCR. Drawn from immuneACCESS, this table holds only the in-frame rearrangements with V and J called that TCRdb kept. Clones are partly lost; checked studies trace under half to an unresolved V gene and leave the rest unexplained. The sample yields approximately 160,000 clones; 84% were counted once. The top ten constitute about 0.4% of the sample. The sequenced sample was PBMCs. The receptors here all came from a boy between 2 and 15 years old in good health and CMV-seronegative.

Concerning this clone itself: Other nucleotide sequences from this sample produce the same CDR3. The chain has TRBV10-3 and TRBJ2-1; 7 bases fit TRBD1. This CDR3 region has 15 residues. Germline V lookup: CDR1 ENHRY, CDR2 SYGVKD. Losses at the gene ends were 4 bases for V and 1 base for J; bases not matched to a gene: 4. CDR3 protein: CAISGGQPSYNEQFF. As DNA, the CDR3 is TGTGCCATCAGTGGGGGACAGCCTTCCTACAATGAGCAGTTCTTC.

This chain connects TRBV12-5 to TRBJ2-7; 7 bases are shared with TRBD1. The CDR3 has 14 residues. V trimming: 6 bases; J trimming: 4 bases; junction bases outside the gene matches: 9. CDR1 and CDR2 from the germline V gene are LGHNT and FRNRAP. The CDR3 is CASGPPGQLYEQYF. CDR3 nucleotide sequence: TGTGCTAGTGGCCCCCCGGGACAGTTATACGAGCAGTACTTC.

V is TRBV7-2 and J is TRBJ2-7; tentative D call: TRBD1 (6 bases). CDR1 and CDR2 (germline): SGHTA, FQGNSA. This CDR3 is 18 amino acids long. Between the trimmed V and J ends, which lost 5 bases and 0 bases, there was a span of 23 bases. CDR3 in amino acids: CASSRSALGGPSSYEQYF. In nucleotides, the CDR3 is TGTGCCAGCAGCCGCAGCGCTCTTGGGGGCCCTAGCTCCTACGAGCAGTACTTC.

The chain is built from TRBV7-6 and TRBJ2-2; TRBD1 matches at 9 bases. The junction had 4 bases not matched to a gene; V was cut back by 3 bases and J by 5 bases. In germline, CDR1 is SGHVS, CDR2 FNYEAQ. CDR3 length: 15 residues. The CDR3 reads CASSFGTGRTGELFF. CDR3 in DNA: TGTGCCAGCAGCTTCGGGACAGGGAGGACCGGGGAGCTGTTTTTT.

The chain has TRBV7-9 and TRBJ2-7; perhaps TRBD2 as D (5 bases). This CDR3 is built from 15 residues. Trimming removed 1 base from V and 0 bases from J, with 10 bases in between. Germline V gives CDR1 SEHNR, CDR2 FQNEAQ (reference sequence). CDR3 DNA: TGTGCCAGCAGCTTAGGGACTTTGGGCTCCTACGAGCAGTACTTC. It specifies CASSLGTLGSYEQYF.